This TCR beta chain was found in a study of OX40 agonist ivuxolimab in advanced cancers. Trimming removed 0 bases from V and 3 bases from J, with 9 bases in between. Germline V lookup: CDR1 MNHNY, CDR2 SVGAGI (reference sequence). The CDR3 runs 14 residues. As concerns this clone: Its specificity is not known.

TCRdb's table, derived via immunoSEQ multiplex PCR, lists solely in-frame clones and lacks some. The data contain around 60,000 clones, about 88% of them singletons. The study's findings and limits: Doses of 0.1 to 3.0 mg/kg were accompanied by clonal expansion of CD4+ and CD8+ blood T cells by week 6.

The chain is built from TRBV6-6 and TRBJ2-7; D unclear. The TCR was taken from an adult with an advanced solid tumor such as melanoma, head and neck, liver or kidney cancer. The material sequenced was CD4+ or CD8+ T cells sorted from blood, taken in a trial of the OX40 agonist ivuxolimab. The CDR3: CASSYSIGHYEQYF. The DNA of the CDR3 is TGTGCCAGCAGTTACTCGATAGGGCACTACGAGCAGTACTTC.